Shown below are 26 T cell receptor beta chains from a single sample sequenced in a study of TIL therapy for anti-PD-1-resistant metastatic lung cancer. Described time point: pre-treatment sample, taken before nivolumab and TIL therapy. Pleural nodules or supraclavicular lymph nodes made up most of the excised metastases sampled. The immunoSEQ assay was v3. The data were produced by immunoSEQ multiplex PCR, yet TCRdb's version contains in-frame clones alone and is incomplete. The table lists tens of thousands of clones, under 80% of them singletons. Source: tumor tissue, taken at baseline. The source of these receptors is a woman between 30 and 85 years old with non-small cell lung cancer.

J is TRBJ2-7 and V is TRBV6-5; perhaps TRBD2 as D (5 bases). The V end lost 0 bases, the J end lost 1 base, and 10 bases lay between the germline ends. The CDR3 extends over 15 amino acids. The germline CDR1 and CDR2 sequences are MNHEY and SVGAGI. CDR3 DNA: TGTGCCAGCAGTTACTCGCTCGGACTTTCCTACGAGCAGTACTTC. Translation gives CASSYSLGLSYEQYF.

The gene calls are TRBV5-6 and TRBJ2-7; TRBD1 is a possible D gene (6 bases). CDR3 length: 12 amino acids. The germline CDR1 and CDR2 sequences are SGHDT and YYEEEE. The V end was cut by 6 bases, the J end by 5 bases, with 12 bases between. The CDR3 DNA follows: TGTGCCAGCAAAATAGGGGGAAACGAGCAGTACTTC. It is translated as CASKIGGNEQYF.

This rearrangement joins TRBV12-5 to TRBJ1-3; D is unresolved. V lost 5 bases and J lost 8, with 10 bases in between. The germline gives CDR1 LGHNT, CDR2 FRNRAP. This CDR3 has 12 amino acids. As DNA, the CDR3 is TGTGCTAGTGGTCTGTCAAAGTACACCATATATTTT. Translated, it gives CASGLSKYTIYF.

The J gene is TRBJ1-5, the V gene TRBV5-6; 11 bases fit TRBD1. Unmatched junction bases numbered 6, after V lost 4 bases and J lost 0 bases. The CDR3 is 17 residues long. CDR1 is SGHDT and CDR2 is YYEEEE in the germline V gene. The CDR3 coding sequence is TGTGCCAGCAGCCTAGGACAGGGGGCGCGTAGCAATCAGCCCCAGCATTTT. This translates into CASSLGQGARSNQPQHF.

This sequence joins TRBV5-1 and TRBJ2-7; D not certain. The CDR3 covers 14 residues. V lost 0 bases and J 5 bases, leaving 12 bases between the germline ends. Germline values: CDR1 SGHRS, CDR2 YFSETQ. The chain's CDR3 is CASSLALNLNEQYF. CDR3 DNA sequence: TGCGCCAGCAGCTTGGCACTAAACCTAAACGAGCAGTACTTC.

The CDR3 spells CASSYSTGTGVYEQYF. The CDR3 nucleotides read TGTGCCAGCAGTTACTCGACCGGGACAGGGGTCTACGAGCAGTACTTC. The chain combines TRBV6-5 with TRBJ2-7, with TRBD1 matching 10 bases. The CDR3 is made up of 16 amino acids. Germline V gives CDR1 MNHEY, CDR2 SVGAGI. V shed 0 bases, J shed 3 bases, and the junction held 5 bases outside the gene matches.

By frequency in the sample, this clone is medium-sized. The chain is built from TRBV29-1 and TRBJ1-1; D ambiguous. This CDR3 has 11 residues. The V gene lost 6 bases and the J gene lost 11 bases, with 16 bases spanning the gap. Germline CDR1 and CDR2: SQVTM and ANQGSEA. CDR3 protein: CSVRVGTSAFF. CDR3 in DNA: TGCAGCGTCCGGGTCGGTACCAGCGCTTTCTTT. The whole variable domain, filled in from reference TRBV29-1 and TRBJ1-1, reads SAVISQKPSRDICQRGTSLTIQCQVDSQVTMMFWYRQQPGQSLTLIATANQGSEATYESGFVIDKFPISRPNLTFSTLTVSNMSPEDSSIYLCSVRVGTSAFFGQGTRLTVV.

The genes are TRBV14 and TRBJ2-2, with D perhaps being TRBD1 or TRBD2 (5 bases each). Germline loops: CDR1 SGHDN, CDR2 FVKESK. The ends were cut back, 1 base at V and 5 bases at J, with 11 bases in the middle. The CDR3 is 15 residues long. CDR3 residues: CASSQAGLATGELFF. For the CDR3, the DNA is TGTGCCAGCAGCCAAGCGGGGCTTGCAACCGGGGAGCTGTTTTTT.

The CDR3 coding sequence is TGTGCCAGCAGAAAAACTATCCGGGGCGATGAGCAGTTCTTC. The encoded protein is CASRKTIRGDEQFF. The chain combines TRBV7-2 with TRBJ2-1; D is perhaps TRBD1 or TRBD2 (5 bases each). Germline V gene lookup returns CDR1 SGHTA and CDR2 FQGNSA. Trimming stripped 6 bases from V and 8 bases from J, with 17 bases between. The CDR3 consists of 14 residues. Full variable domain (outside the CDR3, taken from reference TRBV7-2 and TRBJ2-1): GAGVSQSPSNKVTEKGKDVELRCDPISGHTALYWYRQSLGQGLEFLIYFQGNSAPDKSGLPSDRFSAERTGGSVSTLTIQRTQQEDSAVYLCASRKTIRGDEQFFGPGTRLTVL.

The genes are TRBV14 and TRBJ2-1; 11 bases align to TRBD2. J lost 6 bases, V lost 4 bases, and 11 bases had no gene match. The CDR3 runs 17 residues. Germline V gene sequence: CDR1 SGHDN, CDR2 FVKESK. CDR3 coding DNA: TGTGCCAGCAGCCGAGAGTTTAGCGGGAGGGCCCTCAATGAGCAGTTCTTC. Its protein product is CASSREFSGRALNEQFF.

V and J are TRBV19 and TRBJ2-3; 9 nucleotides match TRBD2. Trimming cost V 9 bases and J 0 bases; bases outside gene matches: 10. The CDR3 has 16 amino acids. The germline gives CDR1 LNHDA, CDR2 SQIVND (reference sequence). CDR3 coding DNA: TGTGCCAGCAGCAAAGGGGCGGGAGGGAGCACAGATACGCAGTATTTT. As protein: CASSKGAGGSTDTQYF.

This chain links TRBV7-2 with TRBJ2-3; D possibly matches TRBD1 or TRBD2 (5 bases each). V gave up 5 bases and J gave up 0 bases, with 15 bases separating them. CDR1 and CDR2 from the germline V gene are SGHTA and FQGNSA. The CDR3 is 16 amino acids. This CDR3 is CASSPGWWESTDTQYF. CDR3 DNA: TGTGCCAGCAGCCCAGGGTGGTGGGAGAGCACAGATACGCAGTATTTT.

This clone has only a few counts. V usage is TRBV5-4 and J usage is TRBJ1-1; D is uncertain. CDR1 and CDR2 (germline): SGHNT, YYREEE (reference sequence). The V and J ends lost 5 bases and 2 bases respectively, with 10 bases between them. The CDR3 is 13 amino acids. The CDR3 region is CASRIGLNTEAFF. Written as DNA, the CDR3 is TGTGCCAGCAGGATCGGGTTAAACACTGAAGCTTTCTTT.

The V and J genes are TRBV15 and TRBJ2-7, with unresolved D. Germline V gene data show CDR1 as LNHNV and CDR2 as YYDKDF (reference sequence). This CDR3 is built from 13 residues. Trimming shortened V by 2 bases and J by 2 bases, and 7 bases separated the two germline ends. The CDR3 nucleotides read TGTGCCACCAGCAGATTGTACACCTACGAGCAGTACTTC. It yields the protein CATSRLYTYEQYF.

The V gene is TRBV11-3, the J gene TRBJ2-5; weak D call: TRBD2 (6 bases). The germline V and J ends were trimmed by 1 base and 7 bases, with 22 bases remaining between them. The CDR3 is 17 amino acids. The V gene's germline CDR1 is SGHNT and CDR2 YENEEA. Here the CDR3 reads CASSLGGSGVDKVTQYF. In DNA, the CDR3 is TGTGCCAGCAGCTTAGGGGGTAGCGGAGTTGACAAGGTGACCCAGTACTTC.

The V gene is TRBV11-3, the J gene TRBJ2-3; 8 positions match TRBD2. Germline V lookup: CDR1 SGHNT, CDR2 YENEEA. The CDR3 totals 18 residues. V lost 1 base to trimming and J lost 1 base; unmatched junction nucleotides: 10. The CDR3 DNA sequence: TGTGCCAGCAGCTTAGGCAGTAGCGGGAACAAACGCACAGATACGCAGTATTTT. Encoded protein: CASSLGSSGNKRTDTQYF.

This clone was observed a few times. The CDR3 spells CSVEDPSGIEQFF. CDR3 nucleotide sequence: TGCAGCGTTGAAGATCCCTCGGGGATTGAGCAGTTCTTC. This chain uses TRBV29-1 with TRBJ2-1, with a possible D match to TRBD2 (5 bases). The CDR3 has 13 amino acids. Trimming left V 0 bases short and J 9 bases short, with 12 bases between. Per the germline V gene, CDR1 is SQVTM and CDR2 is ANQGSEA.

A few counts support this clone. The chain carries TRBV14 and TRBJ1-1; no clear D. CDR3 length: 14 amino acids. Germline CDR1 is SGHDN and CDR2 is FVKESK. V lost 1 base and J lost 6, with 12 bases in between. The DNA for the CDR3 is TGTGCCAGCAGCCAAGCAGTAAAGACGGCTGAAGCTTTCTTT. It specifies CASSQAVKTAEAFF. The complete variable domain, with remaining parts taken from reference TRBV14 and TRBJ1-1, reads EAGVTQFPSHSVIEKGQTVTLRCDPISGHDNLYWYRRVMGKEIKFLLHFVKESKQDESGMPNNRFLAERTGGTYSTLKVQPAELEDSGVYFCASSQAVKTAEAFFGQGTRLTVV.

CDR3 amino acids: CASSQATTNYGYTF. The DNA for the CDR3 is TGCGCCAGCAGCCAAGCAACTACTAACTATGGCTACACCTTC. The V and J genes are TRBV4-1 and TRBJ1-2; no firm D call. Trimming took off 1 base at V and 0 bases at J, with 6 bases between the two ends. Germline CDR1 MGHRA, CDR2 YSYEKL. This CDR3 contains 14 residues.

This clone has just a few counts. This chain uses TRBV10-3 with TRBJ1-1; no definite D call. The CDR3 is 13 amino acids. The germline V gene has CDR1 ENHRY and CDR2 SYGVKD. V lost 1 base and J 0 bases, leaving 3 bases between the germline ends. For the CDR3, the DNA is TGTGCCATCAGTGAGTTAATGAACACTGAAGCTTTCTTT. Translation gives CAISELMNTEAFF.

The chain links TRBV27 to TRBJ1-1; no clear D gene. CDR1 and CDR2 from the germline V gene are MNHEY and SMNVEV (reference sequence). The length of the CDR3 is 13 residues. Between the trimmed V and J ends, which lost 8 bases and 5 bases, there was a span of 15 bases. CDR3 protein: CASRHGVVTEAFF. The CDR3 coding sequence is TGTGCCAGCCGACATGGCGTGGTTACTGAAGCTTTCTTT.

The genes are TRBV10-1 and TRBJ1-1; 7 positions match TRBD1. This CDR3 is 13 amino acids long. J lost 5 bases, V lost 6 bases, and 6 bases had no gene match. Per germline, CDR1 WNHNN and CDR2 SYGVQD (reference sequence). Here the CDR3 reads CASSDRVGTEAFF. The CDR3 DNA sequence: TGCGCCAGCAGCGACAGGGTCGGTACTGAAGCTTTCTTT.

This clone was detected only a few times. The chain uses TRBV29-1 and TRBJ1-5; weak D call: TRBD1 (5 bases). Germline V gene data show CDR1 as SQVTM and CDR2 as ANQGSEA. Trimming took 5 bases from V and 1 from J, leaving 9 bases between them. The CDR3 runs to 13 residues. CDR3 amino acids: CSVTGGSNQPQHF. The DNA for the CDR3 is TGCAGCGTTACTGGGGGGAGCAATCAGCCCCAGCATTTT.

The chain recombines TRBV30 with TRBJ2-7; D gene uncertain. The V end lost 4 bases, the J end lost 3 bases, and 16 bases lay between the germline ends. Looked up from germline, CDR1 is GTSNPN and CDR2 is SVGIG (reference sequence). The CDR3 is made up of 14 amino acids. This chain's CDR3 is CAWTPTPVLYEQYF. The CDR3 bases are TGTGCCTGGACCCCGACGCCCGTACTCTACGAGCAGTACTTC.

The chain recombines TRBV19 with TRBJ1-1, with TRBD1 matching over 7 bases. V trimming: 3 bases; J trimming: 8 bases; junction bases outside the gene matches: 3. The CDR3 has 12 residues. From germline, CDR1 is LNHDA and CDR2 SQIVND (reference sequence). CDR3 sequence reads: CASSIETGEAFF. In DNA form, the CDR3 reads TGTGCCAGTAGTATTGAGACAGGGGAAGCTTTCTTT.

The chain has TRBV6-5 and TRBJ2-3; 12 bases are shared with TRBD2. The length of the CDR3 is 15 residues. Germline CDR1 and CDR2: MNHEY and SVGAGI. V shed 6 bases and J 4 bases; nucleotides not matched to a gene: 5. CDR3 bases: TGTGCCAGCAGGGCGGGACTAGCGGGTCCAGATACGCAGTATTTT. As protein: CASRAGLAGPDTQYF.